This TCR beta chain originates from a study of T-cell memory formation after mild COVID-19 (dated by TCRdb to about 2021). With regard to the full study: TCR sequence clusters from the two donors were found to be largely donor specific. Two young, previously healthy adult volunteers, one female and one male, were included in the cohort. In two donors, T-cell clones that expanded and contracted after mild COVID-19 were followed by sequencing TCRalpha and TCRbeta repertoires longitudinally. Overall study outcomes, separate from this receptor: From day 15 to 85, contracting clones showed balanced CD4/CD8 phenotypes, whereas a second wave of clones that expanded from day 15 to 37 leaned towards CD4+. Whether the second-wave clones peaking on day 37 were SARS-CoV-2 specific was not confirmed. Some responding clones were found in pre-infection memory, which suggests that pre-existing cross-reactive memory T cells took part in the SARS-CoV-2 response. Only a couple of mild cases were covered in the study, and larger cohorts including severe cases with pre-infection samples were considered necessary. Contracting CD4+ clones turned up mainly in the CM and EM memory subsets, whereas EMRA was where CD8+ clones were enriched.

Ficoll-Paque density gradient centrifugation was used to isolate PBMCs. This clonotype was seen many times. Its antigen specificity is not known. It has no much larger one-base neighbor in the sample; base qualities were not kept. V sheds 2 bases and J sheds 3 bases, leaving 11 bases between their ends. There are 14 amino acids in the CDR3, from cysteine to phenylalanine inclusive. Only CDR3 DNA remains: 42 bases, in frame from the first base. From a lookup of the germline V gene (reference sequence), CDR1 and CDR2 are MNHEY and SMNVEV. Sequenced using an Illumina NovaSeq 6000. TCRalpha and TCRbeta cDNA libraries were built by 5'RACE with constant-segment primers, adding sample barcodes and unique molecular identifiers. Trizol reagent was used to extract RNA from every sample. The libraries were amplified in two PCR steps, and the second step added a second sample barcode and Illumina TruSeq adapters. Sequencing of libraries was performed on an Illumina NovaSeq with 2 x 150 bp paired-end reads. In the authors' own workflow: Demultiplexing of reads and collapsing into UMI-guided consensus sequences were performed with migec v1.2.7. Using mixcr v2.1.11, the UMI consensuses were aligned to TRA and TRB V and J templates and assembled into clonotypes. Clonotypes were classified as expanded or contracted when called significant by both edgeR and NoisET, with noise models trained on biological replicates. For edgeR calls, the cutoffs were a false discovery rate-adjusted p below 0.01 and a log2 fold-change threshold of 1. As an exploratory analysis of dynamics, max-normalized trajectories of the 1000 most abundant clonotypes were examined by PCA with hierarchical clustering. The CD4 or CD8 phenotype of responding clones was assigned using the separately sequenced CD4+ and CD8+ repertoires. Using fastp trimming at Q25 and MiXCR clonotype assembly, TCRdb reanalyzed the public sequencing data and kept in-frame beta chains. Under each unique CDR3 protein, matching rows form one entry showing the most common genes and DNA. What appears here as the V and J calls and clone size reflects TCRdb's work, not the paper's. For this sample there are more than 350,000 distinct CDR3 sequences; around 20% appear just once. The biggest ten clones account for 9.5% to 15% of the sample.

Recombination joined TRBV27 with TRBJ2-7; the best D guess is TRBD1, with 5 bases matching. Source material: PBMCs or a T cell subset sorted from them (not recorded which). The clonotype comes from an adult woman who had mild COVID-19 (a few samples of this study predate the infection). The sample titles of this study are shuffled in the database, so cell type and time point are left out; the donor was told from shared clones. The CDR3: CASSLGQGGYEQYF. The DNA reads TGTGCCAGCAGTTTAGGTCAGGGTGGCTACGAGCAGTACTTC.